The next 18 T cell receptor beta chains were all read from a single sample in a study of cytomegalovirus exposure and HLA in healthy donors. In the PCR, 60 Vbeta and 13 Jbeta primers were used. Profiled with immunoSEQ multiplex PCR; TCRdb holds only in-frame clones, not every one. The table records approximately 150,000 clones, roughly 80% of them present only once. The sequencing sample was made of PBMCs. The receptors stem from a man in his late teens or twenties in good health and CMV-seropositive.

The V call is TRBV11-2, the J call TRBJ1-2; D uncertain. This CDR3 contains 13 residues. CDR1 and CDR2 from the germline V gene are SGHAT and FQNNGV. Trimming left V 0 bases short and J 6 bases short, with 8 bases between. In DNA, the CDR3 is TGTGCCAGCAGCTTAGAAGTGTTAGATGGCTACACCTTC. It specifies CASSLEVLDGYTF.

This rearrangement joins TRBV10-1 to TRBJ2-1; TRBD2 agrees at 8 bases. The ends lost 6 bases at V and 7 bases at J; junction bases unmatched: 8. This CDR3 has 14 amino acids. The germline gives CDR1 WNHNN, CDR2 SYGVQD (reference sequence). CDR3 DNA sequence: TGCGCCAGCAGCCCGGGAGGGGATTCGAATGAGCAGTTCTTC. It codes for CASSPGGDSNEQFF.

The J gene is TRBJ2-7, the V gene TRBV19, with TRBD2 as a possible D gene (6 bases). V lost 7 bases and J 2 bases, leaving 18 bases between the germline ends. The CDR3 length is 15 residues. Germline V gene data show CDR1 as LNHDA and CDR2 as SQIVND (reference sequence). The CDR3 DNA reads TGTGCCAGTACCATCGGGGCGGGACTCCCCTACGAGCAGTACTTC. Its protein is CASTIGAGLPYEQYF.

The chain joins TRBV19 to TRBJ1-1; TRBD1 agrees at 8 bases. The CDR3 spans 15 residues. From germline, CDR1 is LNHDA and CDR2 SQIVND (reference sequence). Losses at the gene ends were 6 bases for V and 0 bases for J; bases not matched to a gene: 6. This CDR3 is CASRMTGAMNTEAFF. As DNA, the CDR3 is TGTGCCAGTAGGATGACAGGGGCGATGAACACTGAAGCTTTCTTT.

As regards this clone: This sample includes further DNA sequences coding for the same CDR3. This chain joins TRBV9 and TRBJ2-7; possible D gene TRBD2, 7 bases. Trimming left V 0 bases short and J 3 bases short, with 10 bases between. The CDR3 is 14 residues long. Germline V gene data show CDR1 as SGDLS and CDR2 as YYNGEE. The CDR3 is CASSVGGGDYEQYF. The CDR3 DNA reads as TGTGCCAGCAGCGTAGGCGGGGGCGACTACGAGCAGTACTTC. Complete variable domain (other parts from reference TRBV9 and TRBJ2-7): DSGVTQTPKHLITATGQRVTLRCSPRSGDLSVYWYQQSLDQGLQFLIQYYNGEERAKGNILERFSAQQFPDLHSELNLSSLELGDSALYFCASSVGGGDYEQYFGPGTRLTVT.

This clone came up a few times. The chain has TRBV14 and TRBJ2-7; 12 bases agree with TRBD1. CDR1 is SGHDN and CDR2 is FVKESK in the germline V gene. Trimming removed 2 bases from V and 0 bases from J; junction bases left unmatched: 8. The CDR3 totals 18 residues. The CDR3 sequence is CASSQRDRGRGVSYEQYF. CDR3 DNA sequence: TGTGCCAGCAGCCAAAGGGACAGGGGGCGCGGAGTCTCCTACGAGCAGTACTTC. Combining the CDR3 with reference TRBV14 and TRBJ2-7 gives the whole variable domain EAGVTQFPSHSVIEKGQTVTLRCDPISGHDNLYWYRRVMGKEIKFLLHFVKESKQDESGMPNNRFLAERTGGTYSTLKVQPAELEDSGVYFCASSQRDRGRGVSYEQYFGPGTRLTVT.

The V call is TRBV7-9, the J call TRBJ2-4; no definite D call. Looked up from germline, CDR1 is SEHNR and CDR2 is FQNEAQ (reference sequence). The CDR3 extends over 15 amino acids. V lost 1 base and J 0 bases, leaving 7 bases between the germline ends. CDR3 coding DNA: TGTGCCAGCAGCTTAGTGGCAGAAGCCAAAAACATTCAGTACTTC. Its translation is CASSLVAEAKNIQYF. The full variable domain, completed using reference TRBV7-9 and TRBJ2-4, is DTGVSQNPRHKITKRGQNVTFRCDPISEHNRLYWYRQTLGQGPEFLTYFQNEAQLEKSRLLSDRFSAERPKGSFSTLEIQRTEQGDSAMYLCASSLVAEAKNIQYFGAGTRLSVL.

This clone was seen only once. The chain employs TRBV11-2 and TRBJ1-1; TRBD1 aligns across 8 bases. The CDR3 is 17 amino acids. The germline gives CDR1 SGHAT, CDR2 FQNNGV. Trimming took 5 bases from V and 4 from J; bases not matched to a gene: 15. For the CDR3, the DNA is TGTGCCAGCAGCCGTCGACAGGGGACGTTTGTAGCCACTGAAGCTTTCTTT. Translation: CASSRRQGTFVATEAFF. Full variable domain (remainder filled in from reference TRBV11-2 and TRBJ1-1): EAGVAQSPRYKIIEKRQSVAFWCNPISGHATLYWYQQILGQGPKLLIQFQNNGVVDDSQLPKDRFSAERLKGVDSTLKIQPAKLEDSAVYLCASSRRQGTFVATEAFFGQGTRLTVV.

The chain recombines TRBV29-1 with TRBJ1-1; a weak D match, TRBD1 (5 bases). V lost 4 bases and J 5 bases, leaving 11 bases between the germline ends. The CDR3 is 12 residues long. Germline loops: CDR1 SQVTM, CDR2 ANQGSEA. CDR3 sequence reads: CSVAAGPTEAFF. CDR3 DNA sequence: TGCAGCGTTGCGGCAGGGCCAACTGAAGCTTTCTTT.

The chain recombines TRBV4-2 with TRBJ2-3; possibly TRBD2 for D (6 bases). Trimming took 3 bases from V and 3 from J, leaving 13 bases between them. Germline CDR1 reads LGHNA; CDR2 reads YNFKEQ. The CDR3 is 15 residues long. CDR3 sequence: CASSQDTGLTDTQYF. In nucleotides, the CDR3 is TGTGCCAGCAGCCAGGACACGGGACTTACAGATACGCAGTATTTT.

The rearrangement joins TRBV28 to TRBJ1-1, with D unclear. Germline values: CDR1 MDHEN, CDR2 SYDVKM. The CDR3 length is 8 residues. The V and J ends lost 11 bases and 7 bases respectively, with 5 bases between them. Written as DNA, the CDR3 is TGTGCCTCAGGTGAAGCTTTCTTT. Translating it yields CASGEAFF.

The rearrangement joins TRBV14 to TRBJ2-1; 11 nucleotides agree with TRBD2. The CDR3 has 18 amino acids. Germline-derived CDR1 and CDR2 are SGHDN and FVKESK. V lost 1 base and J lost 3; bases outside the gene matches: 8. The CDR3 is CASSQGVGLAEIYNEQFF. The CDR3 bases are TGTGCCAGCAGCCAAGGGGTGGGACTAGCGGAGATCTACAATGAGCAGTTCTTC.

The CDR3 sequence is CASSLRTGVIDYGYTF. DNA of the CDR3: TGCGCCAGCAGCTTGCGGACAGGGGTGATCGACTATGGCTACACCTTC. The chain carries TRBV5-1 and TRBJ1-2, with TRBD1 matching 9 bases. The CDR3 length is 16 residues. Per germline, CDR1 SGHRS and CDR2 YFSETQ. The junction had 7 bases not matched to a gene; V was cut back by 1 base and J by 3 bases.

This clone was seen more than once but under ten times. At one end the junction does not follow the germline gene, possibly because of a read error. The chain is built from TRBV7-9 and TRBJ1-1; no clear D gene. Germline V gives CDR1 SEHNR, CDR2 FQNEAQ (reference sequence). The CDR3 has 12 amino acids. CDR3 DNA sequence: TGTTCCAGCAGCCCCCCAAAGCCCGAAGCTTTCTTT. Translated, it gives CSSSPPKPEAFF.

The chain has TRBV7-3 and TRBJ2-1, with TRBD2 matching over 9 bases. CDR3 length: 20 residues. Trimming cost V 2 bases and J 5 bases; bases outside gene matches: 19. Germline assignment: CDR1 SGHTA and CDR2 FQGTGA. The CDR3 DNA sequence: TGTGCCAGCAGCTTACGGGTGGTACTAGCGGGTTCGACGTCCCACAATGAGCAGTTCTTC. Residues: CASSLRVVLAGSTSHNEQFF.

Only a few counts were recorded for this clone. V is TRBV4-1 and J is TRBJ2-7; TRBD1 matches 7 bases. CDR3 size: 16 residues. The germline gives CDR1 MGHRA, CDR2 YSYEKL. J was trimmed by 6 bases and V by 1 base; bases with no gene match: 12. As DNA, the CDR3 is TGCGCCAGCAGCCAAGTGGTGACAGGGTGGGGTTCCGAGCAGTACTTC. Translating gives CASSQVVTGWGSEQYF.

The CDR3 bases are TGTGCCAGCAGCTCACGGGGACAAACCTACGAGCAGTACTTC. Its protein product is CASSSRGQTYEQYF. The chain links TRBV7-2 to TRBJ2-7; a weak D match, TRBD1 (6 bases). The germline gives CDR1 SGHTA, CDR2 FQGNSA. The CDR3 contains 14 residues. V was cut by 4 bases and J by 2 bases, with 12 bases left in between.

The chain uses TRBV30 and TRBJ2-7, with D possibly TRBD1 on 5 matching bases. The CDR3 loop spans 12 amino acids. The germline CDR1 and CDR2 sequences are GTSNPN and SVGIG (reference sequence). V gave up 5 bases and J gave up 2 bases, with 10 bases separating them. This CDR3 is CAWDSSTYEQYF. The CDR3 coding sequence is TGTGCCTGGGACAGTTCTACCTACGAGCAGTACTTC.